The clone carrying this T cell receptor (beta chain) is deemed medium-sized. What it binds is not known. This specimen belongs to a study of vaccination and CD4 T cells after COVID-19. Study at large: Between diagnosis and the drawing of post-COVID samples lay a median approximately 94 days (range 35 to 161). General observations from the study: In convalescent patients, 304 of 307 vaccine-specific clones were mono-reactive for SARS-CoV-2 spike.

Specified treatment: roughly nine-day PBMC culture with coronavirus spike peptide pools or control peptides (ViraFEST assay). Sequencing of cultured CD4+ T cell DNA used the Oncomine TCR Beta short-read assay. From cultured CD4+ T cells, genomic DNA was extracted. TCRdb reprocessed the PCR reads with MiXCR, giving one entry per CDR3 protein. Of roughly 6,900 distinct CDR3 sequences in the sample, 74% are singletons; the top ten hold around a third. Input material: CD4+ T cells from blood, cultured in vitro. The sequence was collected from a human donor who had recovered from COVID-19.

In DNA form, the CDR3 reads TGTGCCAGCAGTGAGGCCGGGAGGGCCTTAAATGAGCAGTTCTTC. Protein product: CASSEAGRALNEQFF. The rearrangement joins TRBV2 to TRBJ2-1; 8 bases match TRBD2. The length of the CDR3 is 15 residues. From germline, CDR1 is SNHLY and CDR2 FYNNEI. V was clipped by 3 bases and J by 7 bases; unmatched bases: 8.